This TCR beta chain was profiled in a study of T cells in Graves' hyperthyroidism and ophthalmopathy. Study background: Peripheral blood draws took place at initial diagnosis, ahead of any treatment.

The PBMCs were sourced from fresh peripheral blood (less than 11 ml). Germline V lookup: CDR1 ENHRY, CDR2 SYGVKD. J was trimmed by 6 bases and V by 2 bases; bases with no gene match: 9. The CDR3 contains 15 residues. Amplified TCR beta CDR3 regions came from RNA transcripts. The HTBI primer set served for first-round RT-PCR of the TCR CDR3. MiXCR, run by TCRdb on the multiplex PCR reads, gives a single entry per CDR3 protein. The sample shows about 760,000 distinct CDR3 sequences, roughly a third of them seen only once. The TCR comes from a woman aged 40 to 50 with Graves' hyperthyroidism. This chain connects TRBV10-3 to TRBJ2-7; 8 bases align to TRBD1. The sequencing sample was made of blood. The CDR3 region is CAISEKVDRAGEQYF. The CDR3, as DNA: TGTGCCATCAGTGAGAAAGTGGACAGGGCCGGCGAGCAGTACTTC.